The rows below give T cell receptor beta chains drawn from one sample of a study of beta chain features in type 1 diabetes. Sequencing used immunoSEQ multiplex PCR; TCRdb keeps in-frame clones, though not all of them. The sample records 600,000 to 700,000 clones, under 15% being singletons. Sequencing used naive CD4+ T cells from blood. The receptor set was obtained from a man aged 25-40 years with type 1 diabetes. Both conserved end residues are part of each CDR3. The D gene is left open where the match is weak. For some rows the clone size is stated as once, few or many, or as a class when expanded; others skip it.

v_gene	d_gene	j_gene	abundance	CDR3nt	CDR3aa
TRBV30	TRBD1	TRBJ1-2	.	TGTGCCTGGAGTCGGACAGGGGCCATCGACGGCTACACCTTC	CAWSRTGAIDGYTF
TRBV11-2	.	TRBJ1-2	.	TGTGCCAGCAGCTTAGCGGCCGATAGGGGCTTCTTC	CASSLAADRGFF
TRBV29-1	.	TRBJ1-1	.	TGCAGCGTTGAAGTTACCGAGGGCACTGAAGCTTTCTTT	CSVEVTEGTEAFF
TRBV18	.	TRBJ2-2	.	TGTGCCAGCTCACCGGAGGACGACGGACGCTGGGAGCTGTTTTTT	CASSPEDDGRWELFF
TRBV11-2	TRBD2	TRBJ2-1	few	TGTGCCAGCAGCATAGGACTAGCGGGGTACAATGAGCAGTTCTTC	CASSIGLAGYNEQFF
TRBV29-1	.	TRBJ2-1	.	TGCAGCGTTAGTAGGACAGCCTACAATGAGCAGTTCTTC	CSVSRTAYNEQFF
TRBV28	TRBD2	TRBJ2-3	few	TGTGCCAGCAGTCCATCAGGACTAGCGGGGGCCCCAGGGAGAAATACGCAGTATTTT	CASSPSGLAGAPGRNTQYF
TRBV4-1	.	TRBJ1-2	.	TGCGCCAGCAGCCGCGACGCAGCTAACTATGGCTACACCTTC	CASSRDAANYGYTF
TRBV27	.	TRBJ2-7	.	TGTGCCAGCAGTTTAACCGACAGGTCGTGGTACGAGCAGTACTTC	CASSLTDRSWYEQYF
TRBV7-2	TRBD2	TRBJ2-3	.	TGTGCCAGCAGCCCCACTAGCGGGGGGGCCACAGATACGCAGTATTTT	CASSPTSGGATDTQYF
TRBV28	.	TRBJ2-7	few	TGTGCCAGCAGTTTGTCCGTTTCGGACGAGCAGTACTTC	CASSLSVSDEQYF
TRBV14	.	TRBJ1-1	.	TGTGCCAGCAGCCAAGGGGGGATGACTGAAGCTTTCTTT	CASSQGGMTEAFF
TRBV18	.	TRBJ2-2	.	TGTGCCAGCTCACTCCAGGAGGATTACACCGGGGAGCTGTTTTTT	CASSLQEDYTGELFF
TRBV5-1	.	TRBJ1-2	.	TGCGCCAGCAGCTCATCAGGGACCATGGACTACACCTTC	CASSSSGTMDYTF
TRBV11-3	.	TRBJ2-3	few	TGTGCCAGCAGCTACAGGGCGACAGATACGCAGTATTTT	CASSYRATDTQYF
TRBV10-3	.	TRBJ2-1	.	TGTGCCATCAGTAAGGACTCCCTACCTTACAATGAGCAGTTCTTC	CAISKDSLPYNEQFF
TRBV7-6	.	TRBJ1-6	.	TGTGCCAGCAGGTTTGGGGGGGAAAGGCACCGAAATTCACCCCTCCACTTT	CASRFGGERHRNSPLHF
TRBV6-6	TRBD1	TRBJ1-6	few	TGTGCCAGCAAACAGGGGCGTGATTCACCCCTCCACTTT	CASKQGRDSPLHF
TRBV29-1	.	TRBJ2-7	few	TGCAGCGTTGAAAGGGCCGACGAGCAGTACTTC	CSVERADEQYF
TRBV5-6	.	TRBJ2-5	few	TGTGCCAGCAGCCTGACCCTTCCGGAGACCCAGTACTTC	CASSLTLPETQYF
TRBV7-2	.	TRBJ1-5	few	TGTGCCAGCAGCTTAGCTTTTGGACGGATCAATCAGCCCCAGCATTTT	CASSLAFGRINQPQHF
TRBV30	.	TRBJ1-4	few	TGTGCCTGGAGTGCCAGGGGAAGTGAAAAACTGTTTTTT	CAWSARGSEKLFF
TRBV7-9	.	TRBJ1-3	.	TGTGCCAGCAGCCGGGACGTCGGAAACACCATATATTTT	CASSRDVGNTIYF
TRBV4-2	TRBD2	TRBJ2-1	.	TGTGCCAGCAGCCAAGATCTCCTAGCGGAGCCCTACAATGAGCAGTTCTTC	CASSQDLLAEPYNEQFF
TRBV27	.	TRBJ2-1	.	TGTGCCAGCAGTTTTGGAACGATCAGGGGTGAGCAGTTCTTC	CASSFGTIRGEQFF
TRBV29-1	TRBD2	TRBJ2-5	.	TGCAGCGTTCGGACTAGCGGGGGGTGGGAGACCCAGTACTTC	CSVRTSGGWETQYF
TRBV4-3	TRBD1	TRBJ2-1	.	TGCGCCAGCAGCAAACAGGGGACGCATGAGCAGTTCTTC	CASSKQGTHEQFF
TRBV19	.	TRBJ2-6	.	TGTGCCAGTAGTATAGATCGGGTAGCCGGGGCCAACGTCCTGACTTTC	CASSIDRVAGANVLTF
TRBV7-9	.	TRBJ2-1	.	TGTGCCAGCAGCTCAAGTGGGCCTCAAATCTACAATGAGCAGTTCTTC	CASSSSGPQIYNEQFF
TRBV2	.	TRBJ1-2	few	TGTGCCAGCACCTTAGAAGGGTATGGCTACACCTTC	CASTLEGYGYTF
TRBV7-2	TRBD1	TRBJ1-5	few	TGTGCCAGCAGCTTTGGACAGGGACTCAATCAGCCCCAGCATTTT	CASSFGQGLNQPQHF
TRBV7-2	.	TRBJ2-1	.	TGTGCCAGCAGCTTAGTATCGACAGTGCATGAGCAGTTCTTC	CASSLVSTVHEQFF
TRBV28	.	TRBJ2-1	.	TGTGCCGTGAAGGAAGACAATGAGCAGTTCTTC	CAVKEDNEQFF
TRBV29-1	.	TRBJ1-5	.	TGCAGCGTTGGCAGGCCCAATCAGCCCCAGCATTTT	CSVGRPNQPQHF
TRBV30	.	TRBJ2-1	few	TGTGCCTGGGCGCCGAACGGAGGCAAGAAGCAGTTCTTC	CAWAPNGGKKQFF
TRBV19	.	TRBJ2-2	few	TGTGCCAGTAGAGCGACAGGGAGGGACGGGGAGCTGTTTTTT	CASRATGRDGELFF
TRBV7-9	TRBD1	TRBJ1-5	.	TGTGCCAGCAGCTTCGGACAGGGGGATCAGCCCCAGCATTTT	CASSFGQGDQPQHF
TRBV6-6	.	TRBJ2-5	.	TGTGCCATCATAGACAGGGAGGAAGAGACCCAGTACTTC	CAIIDREEETQYF
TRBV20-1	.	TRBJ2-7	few	TGCAGTGCTAGGGTTTATTACGAGCAGTACTTC	CSARVYYEQYF
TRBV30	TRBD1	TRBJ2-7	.	TGTGCCTGGAGTGCGGGTACAGGGGGCAACTACGAGCAGTACTTC	CAWSAGTGGNYEQYF
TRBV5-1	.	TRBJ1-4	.	TGCGCCAGCAGCTTGACGGGCAGTCTCGAAAAACTGTTTTTT	CASSLTGSLEKLFF
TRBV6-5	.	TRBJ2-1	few	TGTGCCAGCAGTTTCAACCCCGACAGGGAGGCTAAGTTCTTC	CASSFNPDREAKFF
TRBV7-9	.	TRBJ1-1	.	TGTGCCAGCAGCTTAAACGAGGTGATGAACACTGAAGCTTTCTTT	CASSLNEVMNTEAFF
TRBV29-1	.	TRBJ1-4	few	TGCAGCGTTCTCTCAGGGACTAATGAAAAACTGTTTTTT	CSVLSGTNEKLFF
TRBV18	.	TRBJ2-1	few	TGTGCCAGCTCACCTTTAGAGGGCTCCTACAATGAGCAGTTCTTC	CASSPLEGSYNEQFF
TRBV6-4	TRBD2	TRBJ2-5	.	TGTGCCAGCACCGCAGCGGGGCTGTACCAAGAGACCCAGTACTTC	CASTAAGLYQETQYF
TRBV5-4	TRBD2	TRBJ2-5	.	TGTGCCAGCAGCTTGCGGGGGGAAGAGACCCAGTACTTC	CASSLRGEETQYF
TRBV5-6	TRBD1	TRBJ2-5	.	TGTGCCAGCAGCCGGACAGGAATCCAAGAGACCCAGTACTTC	CASSRTGIQETQYF
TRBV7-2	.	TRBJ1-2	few	TGTGCCAGCAGCTTAGCAGGCGGAACCCGGGGTGGCTACACCTTC	CASSLAGGTRGGYTF
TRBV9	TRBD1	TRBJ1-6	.	TGTGCCAGCAGCCCTTCAGGGGGCGGGGGATCACCCCTCCACTTT	CASSPSGGGGSPLHF
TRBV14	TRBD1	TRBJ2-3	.	TGTGCCAGCAGCCAACAGACAGGGCCAGATACGCAGTATTTT	CASSQQTGPDTQYF
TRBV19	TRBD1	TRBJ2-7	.	TGTGCCAGTAGTATGCCGGGACAGGGCACCTACGAGCAGTACTTC	CASSMPGQGTYEQYF
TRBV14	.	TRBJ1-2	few	TGTGCCAGCACCCCGCAAGGGCAGGTTGCTTATGGCTACACCTTC	CASTPQGQVAYGYTF
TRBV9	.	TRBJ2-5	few	TGTGCCAGCAGCCCCCCCGCTGTGGGGTTCCAAGAGACCCAGTACTTC	CASSPPAVGFQETQYF